This is a list of T cell receptor beta chains from one sample in a study of cytomegalovirus exposure and HLA in healthy donors. Profiled with immunoSEQ multiplex PCR; TCRdb holds only in-frame clones, not every one. The profile shows under 200,000 clones, 79% of them singletons. Sample: PBMCs. All receptors derive from a woman aged 40 to 55 in good health and CMV-seronegative. Both conserved end residues are part of each CDR3. A D gene is named only where the DNA matches it firmly. Some rows have no size entry. The others give once, few or many, or a class for an expanded clone.

V gene: TRBV29-1; clone size: NA; J gene: TRBJ1-1; D gene: TRBD1; CDR3 DNA: TGCAGCGTTGGAAGGACAGGGACTGTGAACACTGAAGCTTTCTTT; CDR3 protein: CSVGRTGTVNTEAFF
V gene: TRBV27; clone size: NA; J gene: TRBJ2-6; D gene: TRBD1; CDR3 DNA: TGTGCCAGCAGTGTTGACAGGGCCTTGGTTGGGGACAACGTCCTGACTTTC; CDR3 protein: CASSVDRALVGDNVLTF
V gene: TRBV5-1; clone size: once; J gene: TRBJ2-5; D gene: NA; CDR3 DNA: TGCGCCAGCAGCGGGCTAACGGAAGAGACCCAGTACTTC; CDR3 protein: CASSGLTEETQYF
V gene: TRBV2; clone size: once; J gene: TRBJ2-2; D gene: NA; CDR3 DNA: TGTGCCAAAACGTCGTTTAGCGGAGGAGCGAACACCGGGGAGCTGTTTTTT; CDR3 protein: CAKTSFSGGANTGELFF
V gene: TRBV27; clone size: once; J gene: TRBJ2-3; D gene: TRBD1; CDR3 DNA: TGTGCCAGCGGATCGGGACAGGGTGGCCCAGATACGCAGTATTTT; CDR3 protein: CASGSGQGGPDTQYF
V gene: TRBV5-4; clone size: NA; J gene: TRBJ2-1; D gene: TRBD1; CDR3 DNA: TGTGCCAGCAGCGTTGCAACAGGGGGCAATGAGCAGTTCTTC; CDR3 protein: CASSVATGGNEQFF
V gene: TRBV10-3; clone size: NA; J gene: TRBJ2-1; D gene: NA; CDR3 DNA: TGTGCCATCAGGAAACGAGGGACATTCAATGAGCAGTTCTTC; CDR3 protein: CAIRKRGTFNEQFF
V gene: TRBV2; clone size: NA; J gene: TRBJ1-2; D gene: NA; CDR3 DNA: TGTGCCAGCAGTGAAGTAGAGGGTCGTGGCTACACCTTC; CDR3 protein: CASSEVEGRGYTF
V gene: TRBV9; clone size: NA; J gene: TRBJ2-7; D gene: NA; CDR3 DNA: TGTGCCAGCAGTCGCAGCGGACCCTACGAGCAGTACTTC; CDR3 protein: CASSRSGPYEQYF
V gene: TRBV4-3; clone size: NA; J gene: TRBJ1-2; D gene: NA; CDR3 DNA: TGCGCCAGCAGCCAAGATGGGGGCAGAGCTAACTATGGCTACACCTTC; CDR3 protein: CASSQDGGRANYGYTF
V gene: TRBV27; clone size: NA; J gene: TRBJ2-1; D gene: NA; CDR3 DNA: TGTGCCAGCAGTTTATCCTTCAGCTCCTACAATGAGCAGTTCTTC; CDR3 protein: CASSLSFSSYNEQFF
V gene: TRBV27; clone size: NA; J gene: TRBJ2-7; D gene: TRBD2; CDR3 DNA: TGTGCCAGCAGTATCAGCGGGGGGGGATCTTACGAGCAGTACTTC; CDR3 protein: CASSISGGGSYEQYF
V gene: TRBV11-2; clone size: NA; J gene: TRBJ2-1; D gene: TRBD1; CDR3 DNA: TGTGCCAGCAGCTCAGGGGGCCTCAGGGGTAATGAGCAGTTCTTC; CDR3 protein: CASSSGGLRGNEQFF
V gene: TRBV12-5; clone size: NA; J gene: TRBJ1-2; D gene: NA; CDR3 DNA: TGTGCTAGTGGCCTCGGGGGTGCCTATGGCTACACCTTC; CDR3 protein: CASGLGGAYGYTF
V gene: TRBV5-1; clone size: NA; J gene: TRBJ2-7; D gene: NA; CDR3 DNA: TGCGCCAGCAGTTTTCCTCAGGGTAACGAGCAGTACTTC; CDR3 protein: CASSFPQGNEQYF
V gene: TRBV11-3; clone size: NA; J gene: TRBJ2-7; D gene: TRBD1; CDR3 DNA: TGTGCCAGCAGCCCCCCCCCACACAGGGGCTACGAGCAGTACTTC; CDR3 protein: CASSPPPHRGYEQYF
V gene: TRBV5-1; clone size: NA; J gene: TRBJ2-7; D gene: TRBD2; CDR3 DNA: TGCGCCAGCAGCTTGGGTCAGTGGGGGGGATACGAGCAGTACTTC; CDR3 protein: CASSLGQWGGYEQYF
V gene: TRBV19; clone size: NA; J gene: TRBJ1-5; D gene: TRBD1; CDR3 DNA: TGTGCCAGTAGTGTCCGGACAGGGGCCCGGGAGCAGCCCCAGCATTTT; CDR3 protein: CASSVRTGAREQPQHF
V gene: TRBV5-4; clone size: NA; J gene: TRBJ1-1; D gene: NA; CDR3 DNA: TGTGCCAGCAGCCGCGGGAACACATTAAAGAACACTGAAGCTTTCTTT; CDR3 protein: CASSRGNTLKNTEAFF
V gene: TRBV10-3; clone size: few; J gene: TRBJ1-1; D gene: NA; CDR3 DNA: TGTGCCATCAGGGATTCAAACGGGGCTGAAGCTTTCTTT; CDR3 protein: CAIRDSNGAEAFF
V gene: TRBV18; clone size: NA; J gene: TRBJ1-5; D gene: NA; CDR3 DNA: TGTGCCAGCTCACCAGGGGAGACTAGCAATCAGCCCCAGCATTTT; CDR3 protein: CASSPGETSNQPQHF
V gene: TRBV11-2; clone size: NA; J gene: TRBJ1-2; D gene: TRBD1; CDR3 DNA: TGTGCCAGCAGCCCAATCCGACAGGGGGATGGCTACACCTTC; CDR3 protein: CASSPIRQGDGYTF
V gene: TRBV28; clone size: NA; J gene: TRBJ2-7; D gene: TRBD1; CDR3 DNA: TGTGCCAGCAGTTCCACAGGGGTTTGGTATGAGCAGTACTTC; CDR3 protein: CASSSTGVWYEQYF
V gene: TRBV7-9; clone size: NA; J gene: TRBJ2-7; D gene: TRBD2; CDR3 DNA: TGTGCCAGCAGCTTAGAGACTAGCGGGAGGTCCTACGAGCAGTACTTC; CDR3 protein: CASSLETSGRSYEQYF
V gene: TRBV27; clone size: NA; J gene: TRBJ2-3; D gene: TRBD2; CDR3 DNA: TGTGCCAGCAGACCGGCCCCTGGGAGGGCAGTAGATACGCAGTATTTT; CDR3 protein: CASRPAPGRAVDTQYF
V gene: TRBV6-4; clone size: NA; J gene: TRBJ1-2; D gene: NA; CDR3 DNA: TGTGCCAGCAGTGAAGGGGGAACGGGGTGGATCTATGGCTACACCTTC; CDR3 protein: CASSEGGTGWIYGYTF
V gene: TRBV5-1; clone size: NA; J gene: TRBJ2-1; D gene: TRBD2; CDR3 DNA: TGCGCCAGCACCATAGCGGGGGGCGAGTACAATGAGCAGTTCTTC; CDR3 protein: CASTIAGGEYNEQFF
V gene: TRBV29-1; clone size: NA; J gene: TRBJ1-1; D gene: NA; CDR3 DNA: TGCAGCGTTGAAGGGAGGGGAGAAGCTTTCTTT; CDR3 protein: CSVEGRGEAFF
V gene: TRBV27; clone size: NA; J gene: TRBJ2-1; D gene: NA; CDR3 DNA: TGTGCCAGCAGTTTGACAGGCTACAATGAGCAGTTCTTC; CDR3 protein: CASSLTGYNEQFF
V gene: TRBV4-1; clone size: many; J gene: TRBJ1-6; D gene: NA; CDR3 DNA: TGCGCCAGCAGCGGCGGGACGGCTAATAATTCACCCCTCCACTTT; CDR3 protein: CASSGGTANNSPLHF
V gene: TRBV5-6; clone size: few; J gene: TRBJ1-2; D gene: NA; CDR3 DNA: TGTGCCAGCAAAAGGGGACAAGATTACTATGGCTACACCTTC; CDR3 protein: CASKRGQDYYGYTF
V gene: TRBV4-1; clone size: NA; J gene: TRBJ2-7; D gene: NA; CDR3 DNA: TGCGCCAGCAGCAAAGGGGCGGACAGAATAACCTACGAGCAGTACTTC; CDR3 protein: CASSKGADRITYEQYF
V gene: TRBV11-3; clone size: NA; J gene: TRBJ2-5; D gene: NA; CDR3 DNA: TGTGCCAGCAGCTTAGCAGGTAGAGAGACCCAGTACTTC; CDR3 protein: CASSLAGRETQYF
V gene: TRBV9; clone size: NA; J gene: TRBJ2-1; D gene: NA; CDR3 DNA: TGTGCCAGCAGCGTAGAAGCACTCTCCTACAATGAGCAGTTCTTC; CDR3 protein: CASSVEALSYNEQFF